This is a list of T cell receptor beta chains from one sample in a study of T cells in Graves' hyperthyroidism and ophthalmopathy. Via MiXCR, TCRdb re-called the multiplex PCR reads, giving one row per CDR3 protein. This sample has hundreds of thousands of distinct CDR3 sequences; more than 30% occur once, and the top ten carry roughly 8.3%. Sequencing used blood. Receptors originate from a man between 18 and 29 years old with Graves' hyperthyroidism. The CDR3 runs from the conserved cysteine through the conserved F or W. The D gene is left open where the match is weak. Clone sizes are given selectively: once, few, many, or a class where the clone is expanded.

J | size | V | D | DNA | CDR3
TRBJ1-2 | . | TRBV7-9 | . | TGTGCCAGCAGAAAATCACGGACGGGTCAAGAGGGTGGCTACACCTTC | CASRKSRTGQEGGYTF
TRBJ2-7 | few | TRBV20-1 | TRBD2 | TGCAGTGCCACCCGACGGGGCGGGGGGCTCTCCTACGAGCAGTACTTC | CSATRRGGGLSYEQYF
TRBJ1-2 | few | TRBV6-2/TRBV6-3 | TRBD1 | TGTGCCAGCGAACCGACAGGGAACTATGGCTACACCTTC | CASEPTGNYGYTF
TRBJ1-2 | . | TRBV15 | TRBD1 | TGTGCCACCAGCTTCCCCGGGACAGGGGACCGCTATGGCTACACCTTC | CATSFPGTGDRYGYTF
TRBJ1-1 | . | TRBV7-9 | . | TGTGCCAGCAGCGAATCCCCCGGACAGTTGAACACTGAAGCTTTCTTT | CASSESPGQLNTEAFF
TRBJ2-2 | . | TRBV9 | . | TGTGCCAGCAGCGTAGGCGGCGATATCGGCACCGGGGAGCTGTTTTTT | CASSVGGDIGTGELFF
TRBJ1-5 | . | TRBV6-1 | . | TGTGCCAGCAGTCAATTAGGGTTGAACAATCAGCCCCAGCATTTT | CASSQLGLNNQPQHF
TRBJ1-1 | many | TRBV10-1 | . | TGCGCCAGCAAATCGGGCAGCATGAACACTGAAGCTTTCTTT | CASKSGSMNTEAFF
TRBJ2-7 | . | TRBV25-1 | . | TGTGCCAGCAGAACTGGCGGGGATCGGTACGAGCAGTACTTC | CASRTGGDRYEQYF
TRBJ1-2 | . | TRBV7-4 | . | TGTGCCAGCAGCTTAGTAGGTCGGGGCTACACCTTC | CASSLVGRGYTF
TRBJ1-4 | many | TRBV7-2 | . | TGTGCCAGCAGCCGGGGGATTAATGAAAAACTGTTTTTT | CASSRGINEKLFF
TRBJ2-7 | many | TRBV7-6 | . | TGTGCCAGCAGCTTTCAGACTGGCGAGCAGTACTTC | CASSFQTGEQYF
TRBJ1-1 | many | TRBV29-1 | . | TGCAGCGTTGAGTGGGGCATGAACACTGAAGCTTTCTTT | CSVEWGMNTEAFF
TRBJ1-2 | . | TRBV14 | . | TGTGCCAGCAGCCATAGAACAGGGAAAATAGTAGGCTACACCTTC | CASSHRTGKIVGYTF
TRBJ1-4 | . | TRBV5-1 | . | TGCGCCAGCAGCTCCGACGGAGCAACTAATGAAAAACTGTTTTTT | CASSSDGATNEKLFF
TRBJ1-1 | . | TRBV29-1 | . | TGCAGCAAACAGAGTCACACTGAAGCTTTCTTT | CSKQSHTEAFF
TRBJ1-4 | . | TRBV20-1 | . | TGCAGTGCTCCCGCGGCGGGGGGCAGTGAAAAACTGTTTTTT | CSAPAAGGSEKLFF
TRBJ2-2 | few | TRBV7-6 | . | TGTGCCAGCAGCTCCACGGGTCTCGGGGAGCTGTTTTTT | CASSSTGLGELFF
TRBJ1-2 | once | TRBV7-9 | TRBD1 | TGCGCCAGCAGCCTACTCCTCGGGACAGAACACTATGGCTACACCTTC | CASSLLLGTEHYGYTF
TRBJ2-2 | many | TRBV7-9 | . | TGTGCCAGCAGCGTATCGCCGGACGAGCTGTTTTTT | CASSVSPDELFF
TRBJ1-5 | . | TRBV15 | . | TGTGCCACCAGCAGACTCACAGGGACCGTGCAGCCCCAGCATTTT | CATSRLTGTVQPQHF
TRBJ2-5 | . | TRBV5-1 | . | TGCGCCAGCTCGCTTCAGGTCACCCAAGAGACCCAGTACTTC | CASSLQVTQETQYF
TRBJ1-3 | few | TRBV7-2 | TRBD1 | TGTGCCAGCAGCTCGGGGGACAGGGTTTTTGGAAACACCATATATTTT | CASSSGDRVFGNTIYF
TRBJ2-2 | . | TRBV19 | TRBD1 | TGTGCCAGTATCGGGACAGTCGGGGAGCTGTTTTTT | CASIGTVGELFF
TRBJ2-5 | . | TRBV6-5 | . | TGTGCCAGCAGTTCTGACGGAGGGGAGACCCAGTACTTC | CASSSDGGETQYF
TRBJ1-5 | many | TRBV19 | . | TGTGCCACTCCGGGACACGCCTTCAATCAGCCCCAGCATTTT | CATPGHAFNQPQHF
TRBJ1-2 | few | TRBV5-8 | . | TGTGCCAGCAGCTTAGGTCACAGGGAGGACTATGGCTACACCTTC | CASSLGHREDYGYTF
TRBJ1-5 | . | TRBV24-1 | . | TGTGCCAGCGTACGGGACGCCTCCCAGCCCCAGCATTTT | CASVRDASQPQHF
TRBJ2-7 | many | TRBV15 | . | TGTGCCACCAGCAGAGGACCTACCTACGAGCAGTACTTC | CATSRGPTYEQYF
TRBJ1-1 | . | TRBV7-8 | TRBD1 | TGTGCCAGCAGCTTAGACTCACAGGGGATGGCTTTCTTT | CASSLDSQGMAFF
TRBJ2-5 | few | TRBV9 | . | TGTGCCAGCAGCTTGCCGGTCGTGGGGGAGACCCAGTACTTC | CASSLPVVGETQYF
TRBJ2-7 | many | TRBV10-3 | TRBD1 | TGTGCCATCAGTGGCTACAGGGGCGAGCAGTACTTC | CAISGYRGEQYF
TRBJ2-7 | . | TRBV7-9 | . | TGTGCCAGCAGCTTAGAGGGGGACGCATACGAGCAGTACTTC | CASSLEGDAYEQYF
TRBJ1-1 | many | TRBV7-9 | . | TGTGCCAGCAGCCCCCCCGCGGTGACTGAAGCTTTCTTT | CASSPPAVTEAFF
TRBJ2-7 | . | TRBV12-3/TRBV12-4 | . | TGTGCCAGCAGATATACCGGGTACGAGCAGTACTTC | CASRYTGYEQYF
TRBJ1-2 | . | TRBV12-3/TRBV12-4 | . | TGTGCCAGCCGGGGGGCAGATGGCTACACCTTC | CASRGADGYTF
TRBJ2-5 | few | TRBV7-9 | . | TGTGCCAGCAGCTACCGACAGGACCCCCACGAGACCCAGTACTTC | CASSYRQDPHETQYF
TRBJ1-5 | . | TRBV6-5 | . | TGTGCCAGCAGAGAGGGGTTGTATCAGCCCCAGCATTTT | CASREGLYQPQHF
TRBJ2-7 | . | TRBV10-3 | . | TGTGCCAGCAGTTTATTCCGACGGACCAACTACGAGCAGTACTTC | CASSLFRRTNYEQYF
TRBJ2-5 | . | TRBV7-2 | TRBD2 | TGTGCCAGCAGCCAAGGCGATAGCGGGGTCCAAGAGACCCAGTACTTC | CASSQGDSGVQETQYF
TRBJ1-1 | many | TRBV29-1 | . | TGCAGCGTTGTACTCATGAACACTGAAGCTTTCTTT | CSVVLMNTEAFF
TRBJ1-1 | few | TRBV5-1 | . | TGCGCCAGCAGCTTGCAGGACATGAACACTGAAGCTTTCTTT | CASSLQDMNTEAFF
TRBJ1-4 | many | TRBV11-2 | TRBD1 | TGTGCCAGCAGCCGATCCGGGACAGCGCCAGAATTT | CASSRSGTAPEF
TRBJ2-5 | many | TRBV7-8 | . | TGTGCCAGCAGCTCCATGGGACTCCAAGAGACCCAGTACTTC | CASSSMGLQETQYF
TRBJ2-5 | many | TRBV29-1 | . | TGCAGCGTACGCGGGGTAGGACAAGAGACCCAGTACTTC | CSVRGVGQETQYF
TRBJ1-4 | many | TRBV20-1 | TRBD1 | TGCAGTGCGAACGGGGACAGGGAAGGCGAAAAACTGTTTTTT | CSANGDREGEKLFF
TRBJ2-1 | . | TRBV29-1 | TRBD2 | TGCAGCGTCCTCGGACTAGCGGGAGTCAATGAGCAGTTCTTC | CSVLGLAGVNEQFF
TRBJ2-5 | . | TRBV2 | . | TGTGCCAGCAGTGATTCCGGGGCGAAGACCCAGTACTTC | CASSDSGAKTQYF
TRBJ2-5 | . | TRBV20-1 | . | TGCAGTGCTAGACCAAGGGATGGTTCGGAGACCCAGTACTTC | CSARPRDGSETQYF